This T cell receptor beta chain was retrieved from a study of T cells in Graves' hyperthyroidism and ophthalmopathy. The study's findings and limits: In the analysis, a 13 V-J model separated ophthalmopathy from stable hyperthyroidism.

The CDR3 is made up of 10 amino acids, end residues included. Looked up from germline, CDR1 is ENHRY and CDR2 is SYGVKD. Note on this clonotype: The target antigen is unknown. As the CDR3 is not closed by the conserved phenylalanine or tryptophan, this likely results from a read error. Because the CDR3's place on the DNA is in doubt, the DNA is left out and the CDR3 is given as listed by TCRdb.

Reasons for excluding patients were uncontrolled infection, other autoimmune disease, pregnancy or lactation. RNA transcripts yielded amplified TCR beta CDR3 regions. RT-PCR in the first round (using the HTBI primer set) targeted the TCR CDR3. MiXCR was run by TCRdb on the multiplex PCR reads, yielding one entry per CDR3 protein. The sample records hundreds of thousands of distinct CDR3 sequences, just under 45% being singletons. Input material: peripheral blood or thyroid tissue (not recorded which). The rearrangement uses TRBV10-3 and TRBJ1-6; TRBD1, as called in the table, went unchecked against the DNA. The sequence was collected from an adult man with Graves' disease, either hyperthyroidism or ophthalmopathy (not recorded which). CDR3 sequence: CAIRTDRANT.